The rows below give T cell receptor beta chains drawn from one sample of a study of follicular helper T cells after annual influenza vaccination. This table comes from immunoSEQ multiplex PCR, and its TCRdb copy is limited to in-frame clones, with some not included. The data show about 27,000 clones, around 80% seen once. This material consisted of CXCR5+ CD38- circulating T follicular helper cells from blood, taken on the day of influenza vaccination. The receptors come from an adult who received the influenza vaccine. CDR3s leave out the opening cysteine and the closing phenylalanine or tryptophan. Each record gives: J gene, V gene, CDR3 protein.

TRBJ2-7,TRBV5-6,ASSLQGAGAYEQY
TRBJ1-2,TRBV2,ASSRDRVIYGYT
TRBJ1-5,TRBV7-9,ASSMTGVSYQPQH
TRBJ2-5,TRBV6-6,ASSLQGVQETQY
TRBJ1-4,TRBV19,ASSHGWNEKLF
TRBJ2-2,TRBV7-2,ASSLTNGGLF
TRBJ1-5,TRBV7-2,ASSLWGRGQPQH
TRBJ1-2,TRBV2,ASTQGPGQNYGYT
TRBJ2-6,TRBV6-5,ATRRDRANVLT
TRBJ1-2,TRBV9,ASSPGTGNYGYT
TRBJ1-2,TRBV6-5,ASSYRPPTHGYT
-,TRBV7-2,ASSSYRPNEQY
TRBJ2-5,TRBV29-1,SVALSQETQY
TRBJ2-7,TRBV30,AWRVGVNSYEQY
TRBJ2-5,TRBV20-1,SANLQETQY
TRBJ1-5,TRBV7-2,ASSLVGGRQPQH
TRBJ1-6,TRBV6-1,ASRRDNSGSPLH
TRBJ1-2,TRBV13,ASSSRGSPYGYT
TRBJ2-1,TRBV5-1,ASSSLTGVSYNEQF
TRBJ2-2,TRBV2,ASSGWDRDTGELF
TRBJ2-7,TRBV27,ASTRTGGAFYEQY
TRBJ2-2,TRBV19,ASSMSGANTGELF
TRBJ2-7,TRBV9,ASSVAASSYEQY
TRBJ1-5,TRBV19,ASSIQEGQPQH
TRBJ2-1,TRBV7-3,ASSSLAGGYNEQF
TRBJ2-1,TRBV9,ASSPQPMAGLAGGNEQF
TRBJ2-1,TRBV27,ASSLFGSGRGDEQF
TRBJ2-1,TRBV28,ASKAGTSGYNEQF
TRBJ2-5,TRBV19,ASSSHSGRKHETQY
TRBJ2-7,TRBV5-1,ASSSRDYEQY
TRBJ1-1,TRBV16,ASSQSRAADSAF
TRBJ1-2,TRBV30,ACPPDDSGGYT
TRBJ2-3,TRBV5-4,ASSTVRTSGTDTQY
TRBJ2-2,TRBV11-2,ASSLGAGGGLNTGELF
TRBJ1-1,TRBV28,ASRPGGRGGNTEAF
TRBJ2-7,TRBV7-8,ASSLAAGLYEQY
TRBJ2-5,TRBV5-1,ASSPTPRGPETQY
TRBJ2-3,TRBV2,ARGGRRAGENTDTQY
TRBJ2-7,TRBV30,AWSRGSWQYEQY
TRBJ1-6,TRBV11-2,ASSKRTGGANSPLH
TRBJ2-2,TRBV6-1,ASRARGLNTGELF